This TCR beta chain was identified during a study of spatial heterogeneity in lung cancer. Study-level results: Blood carried ubiquitous expanded tumor TCRs more at resection than follow-up.

The CDR3 covers 14 residues. Germline values: CDR1 SGHNT, CDR2 YENEEA. V gave up 2 bases and J gave up 3 bases, with 7 bases separating them. TCRdb re-analysed the 5' RACE reads in MiXCR, keeping a single row per CDR3 protein. The sample yields about 50,000 distinct CDR3 sequences, around 7.7% seen once. Comments on this clonotype: Its antigen is unknown.

Specified time point: blood at routine non-recurrence follow-up after resection. Unsorted whole RNA from tumor, nontumor lung or frozen PBMC underwent sequencing. The chain recombines TRBV11-3 with TRBJ2-2; D is possibly TRBD1 (6 bases). The receptor's source is a female donor with early-stage non-small cell lung cancer. Here the sequenced sample was PBMCs, taken at follow-up. The CDR3: CASSLHRDTGELFF. CDR3 bases: TGTGCCAGCAGCTTACACAGGGACACCGGGGAGCTGTTTTTT.